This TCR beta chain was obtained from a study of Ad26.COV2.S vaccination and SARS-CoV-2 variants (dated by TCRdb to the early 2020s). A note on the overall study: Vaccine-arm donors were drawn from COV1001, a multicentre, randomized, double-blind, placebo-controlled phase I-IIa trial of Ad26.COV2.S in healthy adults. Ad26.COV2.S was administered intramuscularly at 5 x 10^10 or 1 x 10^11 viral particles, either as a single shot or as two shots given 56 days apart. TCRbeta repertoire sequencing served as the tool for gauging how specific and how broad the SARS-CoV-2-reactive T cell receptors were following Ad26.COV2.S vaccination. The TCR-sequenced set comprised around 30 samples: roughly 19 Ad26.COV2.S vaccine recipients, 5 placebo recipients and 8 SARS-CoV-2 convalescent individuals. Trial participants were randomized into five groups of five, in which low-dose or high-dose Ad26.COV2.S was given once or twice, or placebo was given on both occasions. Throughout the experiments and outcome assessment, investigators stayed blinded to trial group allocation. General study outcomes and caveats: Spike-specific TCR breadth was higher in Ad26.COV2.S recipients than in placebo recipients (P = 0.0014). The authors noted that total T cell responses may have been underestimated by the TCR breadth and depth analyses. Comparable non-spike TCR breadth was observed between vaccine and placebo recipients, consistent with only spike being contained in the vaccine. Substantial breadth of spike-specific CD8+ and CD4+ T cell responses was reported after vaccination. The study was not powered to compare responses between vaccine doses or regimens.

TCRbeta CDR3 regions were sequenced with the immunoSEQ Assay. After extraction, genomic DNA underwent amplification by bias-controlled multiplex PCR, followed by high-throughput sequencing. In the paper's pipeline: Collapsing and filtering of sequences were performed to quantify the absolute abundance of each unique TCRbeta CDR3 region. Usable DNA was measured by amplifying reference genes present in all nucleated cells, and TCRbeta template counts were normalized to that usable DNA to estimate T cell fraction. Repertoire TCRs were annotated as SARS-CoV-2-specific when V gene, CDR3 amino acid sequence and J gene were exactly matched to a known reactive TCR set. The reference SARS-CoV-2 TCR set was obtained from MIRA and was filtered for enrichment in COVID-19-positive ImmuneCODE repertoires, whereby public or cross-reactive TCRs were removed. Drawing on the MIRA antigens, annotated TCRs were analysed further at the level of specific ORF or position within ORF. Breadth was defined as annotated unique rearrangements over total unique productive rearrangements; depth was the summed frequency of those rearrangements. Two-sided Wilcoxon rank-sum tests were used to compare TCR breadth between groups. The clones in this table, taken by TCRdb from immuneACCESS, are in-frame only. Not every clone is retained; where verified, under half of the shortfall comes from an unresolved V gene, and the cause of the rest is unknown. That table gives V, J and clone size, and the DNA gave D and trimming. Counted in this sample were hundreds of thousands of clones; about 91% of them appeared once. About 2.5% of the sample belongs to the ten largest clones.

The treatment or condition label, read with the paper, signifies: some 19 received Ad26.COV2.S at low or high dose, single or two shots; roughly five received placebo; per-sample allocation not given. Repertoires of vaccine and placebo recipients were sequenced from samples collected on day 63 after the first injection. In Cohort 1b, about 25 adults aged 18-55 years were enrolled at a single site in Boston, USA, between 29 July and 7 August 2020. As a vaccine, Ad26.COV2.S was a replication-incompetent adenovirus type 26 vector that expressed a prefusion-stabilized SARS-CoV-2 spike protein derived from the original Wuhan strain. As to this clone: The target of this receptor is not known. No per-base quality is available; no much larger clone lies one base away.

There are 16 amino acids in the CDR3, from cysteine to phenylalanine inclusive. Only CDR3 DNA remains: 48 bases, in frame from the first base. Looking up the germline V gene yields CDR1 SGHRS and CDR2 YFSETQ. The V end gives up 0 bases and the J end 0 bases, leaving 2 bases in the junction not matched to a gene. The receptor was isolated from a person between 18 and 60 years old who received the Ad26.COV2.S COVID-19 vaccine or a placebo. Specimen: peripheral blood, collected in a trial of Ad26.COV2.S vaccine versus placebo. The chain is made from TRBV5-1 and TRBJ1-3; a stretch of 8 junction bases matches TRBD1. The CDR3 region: CASSLGDRLSGNTIYF. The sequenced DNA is TGCGCCAGCAGCTTGGGGGACAGGCTCTCTGGAAACACCATATATTTT.